The 3 T cell receptor beta chains below all came from one sample that was sequenced in a study of cytomegalovirus exposure and HLA in healthy donors (dated by TCRdb to about 2017). Library method: the immunoSEQ multiplex PCR assay. For the multiplex PCR, a mixture combining 60 forward primers for TCR Vbeta segments and 13 reverse primers for TCR Jbeta segments was used. TCRdb mirrors the immuneACCESS table, restricted to in-frame sequences. Some clones are absent from its copies; in checked studies, under half trace to an unresolved V gene, and the reason for the others is unknown. The table for this sample lists approximately 40,000 clones. The top ten hold about 6.4% of the sample. Specimen: PBMCs. The receptors were sampled from a human donor in good health.

The chain is built from TRBV19 and TRBJ1-6; 7 bases agree with TRBD1. Germline CDR1 LNHDA, CDR2 SQIVND (reference sequence). The V segment lost 10 bases and the J segment 7 bases; nucleotides outside the gene matches: 7. This CDR3 is 13 amino acids long. The DNA for the CDR3 is TGTGCCACCGCGGGACAGATAAATTCACCCCTCCACTTT. This gives the protein CATAGQINSPLHF.

The genes are TRBV28 and TRBJ2-1, with TRBD1 matching 12 bases. This CDR3 has 15 amino acids. The junction had 7 bases not matched to a gene; V was cut back by 6 bases and J by 7 bases. Per germline, CDR1 MDHEN and CDR2 SYDVKM. The CDR3 region is CASSRAGQGANEQFF. The CDR3 DNA follows: TGTGCCAGCAGCCGGGCGGGACAGGGGGCGAATGAGCAGTTCTTC.

As DNA, the CDR3 is TGTGCCAGCAGCCGGGGCGGCCGGGGGAATTCACCCCTCCACTTT. Its protein is CASSRGGRGNSPLHF. This chain connects TRBV5-8 to TRBJ1-6; perhaps TRBD1 as D (5 bases). Looked up from germline, CDR1 is SGHTS and CDR2 is YDEGEE. The CDR3 length is 15 residues. The V end was cut by 4 bases, the J end by 7 bases, with 15 bases between.